Sequencing of this T cell receptor (beta chain) was carried out in a study of CD8 T cells in Susac syndrome. Study summary: The Susac syndrome patients that were sequenced included six with active disease and under ten in remission.

CDR3 size: 12 residues. Germline V gene data show CDR1 as LGHNA and CDR2 as YNFKEQ. The ends were cut back, 5 bases at V and 8 bases at J, with 10 bases in the middle. RNA, at roughly 0.45 to 1 ug, was reverse transcribed with random hexamers. Coverage of TCR beta CDR3 amplification by immunoSEQ multiplex PCR extended to 54 Vbeta and 13 Jbeta. Each CDR3 protein gets one entry after TCRdb re-called the immunoSEQ multiplex PCR reads with MiXCR. The sample holds under 300,000 distinct CDR3 sequences, 90% to 96% seen once. The source material was CD4+ T cells from PBMCs. The origin of this receptor is a human donor with Susac syndrome. The chain uses TRBV4-2 and TRBJ1-5, with no clear D. The CDR3 reads CASSGGSKPQHF. CDR3 nucleotide sequence: TGTGCCAGCAGCGGTGGAAGCAAGCCCCAGCATTTT.